These 2 T cell receptor beta chains originate from one sample sequenced in a study of blood T cells in healthy people across ages. With a J-beta primer mix and a sample-barcoded 5' primer, a second PCR ran about 6 to 11 cycles. From the 5' RACE reads, TCRdb called clonotypes with MiXCR, one entry per CDR3 protein. The sample lists over 700,000 distinct CDR3 sequences, approximately 53% occurring once. The sequenced material came from blood. These receptors originate from an elderly man in good health.

The rearrangement uses TRBV6-1 and TRBJ2-1; D may be TRBD2 (6 bases). The CDR3 length is 14 residues. Germline assignment: CDR1 MNHNS and CDR2 SASEGT. The ends were cut back, 5 bases at V and 5 bases at J, with 13 bases in the middle. CDR3 protein: CASSSGLTNNEQFF. CDR3 nucleotide sequence: TGTGCCAGCAGTTCCGGACTAACCAACAATGAGCAGTTCTTC.

This clonotype came up a few times. The J gene is TRBJ2-4, the V gene TRBV6-1, with D maybe TRBD1 (5 bases). The DNA end lines up better with TRBJ2-7; the J call may be wrong. Per the germline V gene, CDR1 is MNHNS and CDR2 is SASEGT. The CDR3 contains 14 residues. DNA for the CDR3: TGTGCCAGCAGTGTAAGGGGCGCAGCAAGCGAGCAGTACTTC. This sequence encodes CASSVRGAASEQYF.